A single sample gave rise to the 13 T cell receptor beta chains below, sequenced in a study of prognosis after radiotherapy for stage I lung cancer (dated by TCRdb to the early 2020s). The sequencer listed for this sample is Illumina HiSeq 3000. Two rounds of multiplex PCR on genomic DNA were used to amplify the TCR beta CDR3 region. The first PCR round used primers specific to each TRBV and TRBJ gene, with sequences filed in Chinese patent CN105087789A. TCRdb trimmed the raw reads at Q25, called clones with MiXCR and kept productive beta chains. Each CDR3 protein appears once, grouped with its most common genes and DNA. The sample profile shows 20,000 to 25,000 distinct CDR3 sequences; roughly 40% of them were found once. Less than 65% of the sample belongs to the ten largest clones. Sequences were derived from PBMCs, sampled before or after stereotactic body radiation therapy (not recorded which). All receptors come from a donor at least 50 years old with non-small cell lung cancer.

This clonotype came up many times. This chain uses TRBV6-4 with TRBJ1-1; D is ambiguous. Germline assignment: CDR1 MRHNA and CDR2 SNTAGT. Trimming took 8 bases from V and 11 from J, leaving 9 bases between them. The CDR3 is 9 amino acids. CDR3: CASGIRAFF. CDR3 in DNA: TGTGCCAGCGGGATCCGGGCTTTCTTT.

Many counts were recorded for this clonotype. The genes are TRBV12-3 or TRBV12-4 and TRBJ1-5; D is ambiguous. The V end was cut by 4 bases, the J end by 7 bases, with 11 bases between. This CDR3 has 13 residues. The CDR3 DNA follows: TGTGCCAGCAGTTCCTCCTCTGCGCAGCCCCAGCATTTT. Residues: CASSSSSAQPQHF.

This clonotype appeared many times. At one of its ends the junction is not consistent with the germline gene, which may arise from a read error. The chain has TRBV7-7 and TRBJ2-7; D is ambiguous. The V gene's germline CDR1 is SSHAT and CDR2 FNYEAQ (reference sequence). The CDR3 runs 13 residues. The CDR3 DNA reads as TGTGCTAGCAGCTTAGGAGATGCCTACGAGCAGTACTTC. Translation: CASSLGDAYEQYF. The full variable domain, with the rest looked up from reference TRBV7-7 and TRBJ2-7, is GAGVSQSPRYKVTKRGQDVTLRCDPISSHATLYWYQQALGQGPEFLTYFNYEAQPDKSGLPSDRFSAERPEGSISTLTIQRTEQRDSAMYRCASSLGDAYEQYFGPGTRLTVT.

In this sample, this clonotype turned up many times. The chain uses TRBV24-1 and TRBJ2-1; 12 nucleotides match TRBD1. The CDR3 totals 15 residues. V was pared by 5 bases and J by 7 bases, with 5 bases of the junction left unmatched. The germline V gene encodes CDR1 KGHDR and CDR2 SFDVKD. The CDR3 loop reads CATSVGQGAGNEQFF. The CDR3 DNA sequence: TGTGCCACCAGTGTGGGACAGGGGGCCGGAAATGAGCAGTTCTTC.

V is TRBV12-3 or TRBV12-4 and J is TRBJ1-5; D remains ambiguous. The CDR3 covers 12 residues. V gave up 3 bases and J gave up 3 bases, with 3 bases separating them. This chain's CDR3 is CASSFLNQPQHF. The DNA for the CDR3 is TGTGCCAGCAGTTTTCTCAATCAGCCCCAGCATTTT.

This clonotype was counted many times. The rearrangement links TRBV20-1 to TRBJ2-1; 13 bases fit TRBD2. Germline V gene sequence: CDR1 DFQATT, CDR2 SNEGSKA (reference sequence). V lost 1 base to trimming and J lost 4 bases; unmatched junction nucleotides: 1. The CDR3 totals 15 residues. DNA of the CDR3: TGCAGTGCTAGAGTACTAGCGGGAGGGTACAATGAGCAGTTCTTC. Its protein is CSARVLAGGYNEQFF.

This clonotype was observed a handful of times. The junction differs from germline at one of its ends, possibly a read error. The chain links TRBV19 to TRBJ2-3; tentatively, D is TRBD2 (6 bases). Germline V CDR1 and CDR2: LNHDA, SQIVND (reference sequence). This CDR3 spans 17 amino acids. The DNA of the CDR3 is TGTGCCAGTAGAGGTCGAGGGACTGCGTTTTTCATAGATACGCAGTGTTTT. Residues: CASRGRGTAFFIDTQCF.

This clonotype was recorded at least ten times. The chain is built from TRBV2 and TRBJ1-1, with D unclear. The CDR3 is 13 amino acids. Per the germline V gene, CDR1 is SNHLY and CDR2 is FYNNEI. Trimming pared 4 bases from V and 1 base from J, leaving 7 bases between. This CDR3 is CASSGTANTEAFF. The CDR3 bases are TGTGCCAGCAGTGGGACGGCGAACACTGAAGCTTTCTTT.

This clonotype was detected ten times or more. This chain links TRBV24-1 with TRBJ1-2; D is unclear. V was cut by 0 bases and J by 10 bases, with 5 bases left in between. Germline loops: CDR1 KGHDR, CDR2 SFDVKD. The CDR3 contains 11 residues. DNA of the CDR3: TGTGCCACCAGTGATTTGGACATCTACACCTTC. Encoded protein: CATSDLDIYTF.

V gene TRBV12-3 or TRBV12-4 combines with J gene TRBJ2-6; the D call may be TRBD1 or TRBD2 (5 bases each). V was cut by 8 bases and J by 1 base, with 21 bases left in between. The CDR3 runs 18 residues. CDR3: CASGDEDIMRSGANVLTF. The CDR3 DNA reads as TGTGCCAGCGGGGACGAGGACATTATGAGGTCTGGGGCCAACGTCCTGACTTTC.

As for this clonotype: This may stem from a read error, because a much larger clone lies one nucleotide away. V and J are TRBV4-2 and TRBJ1-1; D might be TRBD1 (5 bases). There are 15 residues in the CDR3. Germline V gives CDR1 LGHNA, CDR2 YNFKEQ. The CDR3 spells CVSSQGQGGDTEAFF. The CDR3 nucleotides are TGTGTCAGCAGCCAAGGCCAGGGAGGGGACACTGAAGCTTTCTTT.

This clonotype came up many times. For the CDR3, the DNA is TGTGCCAGTAGTAAAGGGGACAGGGTGCCCTCTGGAAACACCATATATTTT. This encodes CASSKGDRVPSGNTIYF. J is TRBJ1-3 and V is TRBV19, with 9 bases lining up with TRBD1. CDR3 length: 17 residues. J gave up 0 bases and V 4 bases, and 7 bases lay outside the gene matches. CDR1 is LNHDA and CDR2 is SQIVND in the germline V gene (reference sequence).

The CDR3 region has the DNA TGTGCCACCAGCAGGGACGCAAGCGTCCTGACTTTC. It encodes CATSRDASVLTF. J is TRBJ2-6 and V is TRBV15; D call uncertain. In germline, CDR1 is LNHNV, CDR2 YYDKDF (reference sequence). The length of the CDR3 is 12 residues. Between the trimmed V and J ends, which lost 3 bases and 12 bases, there was a span of 9 bases.